The rows below give T cell receptor beta chains drawn from one sample of a study of Graves' ophthalmopathy and Graves' hyperthyroidism. TCRdb itself ran the multiplex PCR reads through MiXCR, one entry per CDR3 protein. This table has 400,000 to 450,000 distinct CDR3 sequences, 20% to 25% appearing once. Sequencing was carried out using peripheral blood. The receptors were sampled from a woman between 18 and 30 years old with stable Graves' hyperthyroidism. The CDR3 runs from the conserved cysteine through the conserved F or W. Size is omitted from some rows. Given values are once, few, many or a class for expanded clones.

cdr3_aa	clone_size	v_call	j_call
CASGAGDQPQHF	few	TRBV6-1	TRBJ1-5
CASSPAGGNTEAFF	many	TRBV18	TRBJ1-1
CASGSTYEQYF	-	TRBV12-5	TRBJ2-7
CASSLGLTGPLEQYF	-	TRBV12-3/TRBV12-4	TRBJ2-7
CASSPRRREETQYF	-	TRBV18	TRBJ2-5
CASKRAPLRPLLNYGYTF	-	TRBV25-1	TRBJ1-2
CASSLAQGSGYRTQYF	many	TRBV11-2	TRBJ2-5
CASRARLAGQGEQYF	-	TRBV12-3/TRBV12-4	TRBJ2-7
CASSGGFWSGRNEQYF	many	TRBV27	TRBJ2-7
CASTEGVGGNSPLHF	many	TRBV25-1	TRBJ1-6
CASSPPGTRDEQYF	many	TRBV18	TRBJ2-7
CASSGAGKGVETQYF	many	TRBV12-3/TRBV12-4	TRBJ2-5
CASSVGSSGTYYEQYF	few	TRBV9	TRBJ2-7
CSVGAGLAGGMGETQYF	-	TRBV29-1	TRBJ2-5
CAWSVGSTEAFF	-	TRBV30	TRBJ1-1
CSVVKRGMKETQYF	many	TRBV29-1	TRBJ2-5